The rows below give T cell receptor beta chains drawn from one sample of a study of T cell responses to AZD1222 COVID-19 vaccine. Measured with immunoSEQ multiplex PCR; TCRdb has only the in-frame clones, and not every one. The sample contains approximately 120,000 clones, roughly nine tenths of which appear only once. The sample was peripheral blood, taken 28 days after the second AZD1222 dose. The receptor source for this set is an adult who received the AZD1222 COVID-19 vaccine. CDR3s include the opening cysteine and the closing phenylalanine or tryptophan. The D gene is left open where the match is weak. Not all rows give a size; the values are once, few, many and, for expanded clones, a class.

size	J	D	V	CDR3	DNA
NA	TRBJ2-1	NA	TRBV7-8	CASSPGGYANEQFF	TGTGCCAGCAGCCCCGGAGGGTACGCCAATGAGCAGTTCTTC
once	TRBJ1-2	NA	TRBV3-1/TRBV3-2	CASENYGYTF	TGTGCCAGCGAGAACTATGGCTACACCTTC
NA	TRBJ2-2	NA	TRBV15	CATSRDQRGELFF	TGTGCCACCAGCAGAGATCAGAGGGGGGAGCTGTTTTTT
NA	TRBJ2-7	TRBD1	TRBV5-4	CASSLAGTVPTYEQYF	TGTGCCAGCAGCTTGGCCGGGACAGTTCCGACCTACGAGCAGTACTTC
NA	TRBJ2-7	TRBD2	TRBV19	CASSPQGAGVLEQYF	TGTGCCAGTAGCCCCCAGGGAGCGGGAGTCTTAGAGCAGTACTTC
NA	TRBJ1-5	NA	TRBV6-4	CASSDSPGEQPQHF	TGTGCCAGCAGTGACTCGCCAGGGGAACAGCCCCAGCATTTT
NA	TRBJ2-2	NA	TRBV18	CASSTNTGELFF	TGTGCCAGCTCAACGAACACCGGGGAGCTGTTTTTT
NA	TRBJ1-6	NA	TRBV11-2	CASRWDGDSPLHF	TGTGCCAGCAGATGGGACGGGGATTCACCCCTCCACTTT
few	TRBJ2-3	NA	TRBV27	CASSSPWGEGTDTQYF	TGTGCCAGCAGTTCCCCGTGGGGTGAGGGCACAGATACGCAGTATTTT
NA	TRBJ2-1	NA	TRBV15	CATSREGALSTGSYNEQFF	TGTGCCACCAGCAGAGAGGGGGCTTTATCGACGGGCTCCTACAATGAGCAGTTCTTC
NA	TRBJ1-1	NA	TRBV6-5	CASRFRDTAHTEAFF	TGTGCCAGCAGATTTCGGGACACAGCTCACACTGAAGCTTTCTTT
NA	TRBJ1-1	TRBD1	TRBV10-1	CASKGQGGTEAFF	TGCGCCAGCAAAGGACAGGGTGGGACTGAAGCTTTCTTT
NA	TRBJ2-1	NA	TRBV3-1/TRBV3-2	CASSTGFGEQFF	TGTGCCAGCAGCACAGGGTTTGGTGAGCAGTTCTTC
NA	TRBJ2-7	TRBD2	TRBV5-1	CASSYGTSGSYEQYF	TGCGCCAGCAGCTACGGGACTAGCGGCTCCTACGAGCAGTACTTC
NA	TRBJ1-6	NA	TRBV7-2	CASSIPSYNSPLHF	TGTGCCAGCAGCATCCCTTCCTATAATTCACCCCTCCACTTT
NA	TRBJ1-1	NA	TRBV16	CASSHWGKNTEAFF	TGTGCCAGCAGCCACTGGGGGAAGAACACTGAAGCTTTCTTT
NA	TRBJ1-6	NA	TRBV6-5	CASSYSGGVVNSPLHF	TGTGCCAGCAGTTACTCGGGGGGGGTGGTAAATTCACCCCTCCACTTT
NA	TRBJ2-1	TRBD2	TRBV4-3	CASSLTPGRGENPRFF	TGCGCCAGCAGCCTCACCCCGGGGCGGGGGGAAAACCCCCGGTTCTTC
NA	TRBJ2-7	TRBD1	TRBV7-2	CASSLVGGQGALEQYF	TGTGCCAGCAGCTTAGTAGGCGGACAGGGGGCGCTTGAGCAGTACTTC
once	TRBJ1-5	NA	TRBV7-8	CASSLVWGSNQPQHF	TGTGCCAGCAGCTTAGTTTGGGGTAGCAATCAGCCCCAGCATTTT
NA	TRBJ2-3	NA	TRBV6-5	CASCRDLTDTQYF	TGTGCCAGCTGCCGGGACCTCACAGATACGCAGTATTTT
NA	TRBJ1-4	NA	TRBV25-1	CASSETQLSEKLFF	TGTGCCAGCAGTGAGACCCAACTGAGTGAAAAACTGTTTTTT
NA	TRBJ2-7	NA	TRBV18	CASSPGPDSYEQYF	TGTGCCAGCTCACCAGGTCCAGACTCCTACGAGCAGTACTTC
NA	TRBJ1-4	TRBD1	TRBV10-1	CASSESSGTGSEKLFF	TGCGCCAGCAGTGAGTCGTCCGGGACAGGGAGTGAAAAACTGTTTTTT
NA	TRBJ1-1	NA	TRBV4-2	CASVEQAGRAEAFF	TGTGCCAGCGTCGAGCAGGCTGGAAGGGCAGAAGCTTTCTTT
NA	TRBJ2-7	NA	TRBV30	CAWSVQGGRRYF	TGTGCCTGGAGTGTACAGGGGGGGCGCCGGTACTTC
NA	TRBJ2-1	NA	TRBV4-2	CASSQKSDDTQWQFF	TGTGCCAGCAGCCAGAAGAGTGACGACACCCAATGGCAGTTCTTC
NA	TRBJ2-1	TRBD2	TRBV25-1	CASTASGGNEQFF	TGTGCCAGCACCGCTAGCGGTGGGAATGAGCAGTTCTTC
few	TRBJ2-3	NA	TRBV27	CASSSLTLSTDTQYF	TGTGCCAGCAGTTCTCTGACGTTGAGCACAGATACGCAGTATTTT
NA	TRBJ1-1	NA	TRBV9	CASSIQTAGTEAFF	TGTGCCAGCAGCATCCAAACGGCGGGCACTGAAGCTTTCTTT
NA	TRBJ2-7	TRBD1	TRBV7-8	CASSSDRGEQYF	TGTGCCAGCAGCTCCGACAGGGGCGAGCAGTACTTC
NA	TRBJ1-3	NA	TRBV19	CASSIEGGLNSGNTIYF	TGTGCCAGTAGTATAGAGGGGGGGCTCAACTCTGGAAACACCATATATTTT
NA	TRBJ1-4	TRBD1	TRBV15	CATSRVGQIVNEKLFF	TGTGCCACCAGCAGAGTGGGACAGATAGTTAATGAAAAACTGTTTTTT
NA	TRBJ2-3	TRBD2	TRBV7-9	CASSLGLAIDTQYF	TGTGCCAGCAGCTTAGGACTAGCGATAGATACGCAGTATTTT
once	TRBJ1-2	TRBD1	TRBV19	CASSKVPGQSYGYTF	TGTGCCAGTAGTAAAGTCCCGGGACAGAGTTATGGCTACACCTTC
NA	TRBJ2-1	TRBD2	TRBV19	CASSMETSGSYNEQFF	TGTGCCAGTAGTATGGAGACTAGCGGGAGCTACAATGAGCAGTTCTTC
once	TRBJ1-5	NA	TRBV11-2	CASSLFADSNQPQHF	TGTGCCAGCAGCTTATTTGCGGATAGCAATCAGCCCCAGCATTTT
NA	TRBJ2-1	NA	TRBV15	CATSRRGGGLSFSWQFF	TGTGCCACCAGCAGAAGGGGAGGGGGACTATCTTTTTCCTGGCAGTTCTTC
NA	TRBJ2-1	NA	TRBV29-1	CSVLQGFYHEQFF	TGCAGCGTTCTACAGGGATTTTACCATGAGCAGTTCTTC
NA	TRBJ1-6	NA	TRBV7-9	CASSLPDTNSPLHF	TGTGCCAGCAGCCTCCCTGACACTAATTCACCCCTCCACTTT
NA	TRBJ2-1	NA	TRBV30	CAWSTQTINNEQFF	TGTGCCTGGAGTACCCAGACCATTAACAATGAGCAGTTCTTC
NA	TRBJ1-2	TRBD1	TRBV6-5	CASSLRDRGSGYTF	TGTGCCAGCAGTCTCCGGGACAGGGGGTCCGGCTACACCTTC
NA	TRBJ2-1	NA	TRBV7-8	CASSPHRNEQFF	TGTGCCAGCAGCCCACACCGTAATGAGCAGTTCTTC
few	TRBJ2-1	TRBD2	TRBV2	CASRSLALAYYNEQFF	TGTGCCAGCAGATCACTAGCGCTGGCATACTACAATGAGCAGTTCTTC
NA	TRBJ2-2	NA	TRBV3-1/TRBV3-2	CASSHSGSGELFF	TGTGCCAGCAGCCACTCAGGATCCGGGGAGCTGTTTTTT
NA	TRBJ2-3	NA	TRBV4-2	CASSPQPGTLTDTQYF	TGTGCCAGCAGCCCTCAGCCTGGGACCCTCACAGATACGCAGTATTTT